This T cell receptor beta chain derives from a study of T cell repertoires in cytomegalovirus infection. One entry per CDR3 protein results from TCRdb running MiXCR on the reads. In the table there are a few hundred thousand distinct CDR3 sequences, roughly an eighth of which are singletons. This CDR3 has 16 amino acids. Germline V gene lookup returns CDR1 MGHRA and CDR2 YSYEKL. V dropped 1 base and J dropped 6; count of bases not matched to a gene: 8. This sequence was found in a human donor in good health (CMV status not recorded). Some clones in this sample may be carry-over from other donors' samples. J is TRBJ2-3 and V is TRBV4-1; 9 bases fit TRBD2. The sequenced sample was PBMCs. The CDR3 here is CASSQVRAGGIDTQYF. As DNA, the CDR3 is TGCGCCAGCAGCCAAGTGAGAGCGGGAGGTATTGATACGCAGTATTTT.